The 28 T cell receptor beta chains listed next were all sequenced from one sample in a study of radiotherapy plus CTLA-4 blockade in lung cancer. Some clones are missing from TCRdb's copy, which holds only in-frame ones; the method was immunoSEQ multiplex PCR. The profile shows about 73,000 clones, 80% to 90% of them singletons. Sequenced here: peripheral blood, sampled from a patient treated with radiotherapy plus ipilimumab. These receptors all stem from a human donor with non-small cell lung cancer that progressed on radiotherapy plus ipilimumab.

The CDR3 nucleotides are TGTGCCAGCAGCACCGATGAGCGAAATGAGCAGTTCTTC. It yields the protein CASSTDERNEQFF. V and J are TRBV5-6 and TRBJ2-1; D not resolved. V lost 4 bases and J 7 bases, leaving 12 bases between the germline ends. Germline-derived CDR1 and CDR2 are SGHDT and YYEEEE. This CDR3 is built from 13 residues.

The chain joins TRBV30 to TRBJ1-5, with 10 bases matching TRBD1. This CDR3 region has 13 residues. Germline V gives CDR1 GTSNPN, CDR2 SVGIG (reference sequence). Germline trimming cut 7 bases from V and 6 bases from J; bases unmatched to any gene: 6. The CDR3 DNA sequence: TGTGCCTCGGGAGGGACAGGGGTTCAGCCCCAGCATTTT. This encodes CASGGTGVQPQHF.

The chain links TRBV27 to TRBJ2-1; TRBD2 agrees at 10 bases. The CDR3 has 17 amino acids. Germline-derived CDR1 and CDR2 are MNHEY and SMNVEV (reference sequence). Trimming took 6 bases from V and 3 from J; bases not matched to a gene: 11. The CDR3 DNA sequence: TGTGCCAGCAGCCATAGCGGGAGGAGGTCCATCTACAATGAGCAGTTCTTC. Protein product: CASSHSGRRSIYNEQFF.

The chain joins TRBV5-1 to TRBJ2-7, with unresolved D. Germline values: CDR1 SGHRS, CDR2 YFSETQ. There are 14 residues in the CDR3. V lost 3 bases and J lost 5, with 15 bases in between. CDR3 coding DNA: TGCGCCAGCAGCTACGAAGCCGCCTCTAACGAGCAGTACTTC. As protein: CASSYEAASNEQYF. Full variable domain (outside the CDR3, taken from reference TRBV5-1 and TRBJ2-7): KAGVTQTPRYLIKTRGQQVTLSCSPISGHRSVSWYQQTPGQGLQFLFEYFSETQRNKGNFPGRFSGRQFSNSRSEMNVSTLELGDSALYLCASSYEAASNEQYFGPGTRLTVT.

CDR3 protein: CASSTLTGRSSYNSPLHF. CDR3 coding DNA: TGTGCCAGCAGTACATTAACAGGGCGAAGCTCCTATAATTCACCCCTCCACTTT. This sequence joins TRBV28 and TRBJ1-6; D possibly corresponds to TRBD1 (6 bases). The germline V gene has CDR1 MDHEN and CDR2 SYDVKM. The CDR3 loop spans 18 amino acids. Trimming pared 5 bases from V and 0 bases from J, leaving 17 bases between.

V and J are TRBV10-3 and TRBJ1-2, with 9 positions matching TRBD1. This CDR3 has 14 residues. The junction had 4 bases not matched to a gene; V was cut back by 6 bases and J by 2 bases. Germline-derived CDR1 and CDR2 are ENHRY and SYGVKD. In nucleotides, the CDR3 is TGTGCCATCAGAAGACAGGGGGGGAACTATGGCTACACCTTC. As protein: CAIRRQGGNYGYTF.

The chain combines TRBV7-9 with TRBJ2-7, with TRBD1 matching 7 bases. Germline V gene data show CDR1 as SEHNR and CDR2 as FQNEAQ (reference sequence). This CDR3 has 19 residues. V trimming: 1 base; J trimming: 3 bases; junction bases outside the gene matches: 18. The CDR3 DNA reads as TGTGCCAGCAGCTTAGAAGTCGGTCGCTTTGGGGACAGATTCTACGAGCAGTACTTC. Amino acid sequence: CASSLEVGRFGDRFYEQYF.

V is TRBV10-3 and J is TRBJ1-5; 7 nucleotides align to TRBD1. CDR1 is ENHRY, CDR2 SYGVKD, per germline. The V and J ends lost 0 bases and 2 bases, in that order; junction bases with no gene match: 1. The CDR3 covers 15 residues. The CDR3 sequence: CAISESTGGNQPQHF. DNA for the CDR3: TGTGCCATCAGTGAGTCTACAGGGGGCAATCAGCCCCAGCATTTT.

V gene TRBV6-5 combines with J gene TRBJ2-1; 10 bases line up with TRBD2. V lost 6 bases, J lost 7 bases, and 9 bases stayed unmatched. CDR1 and CDR2 (germline): MNHEY, SVGAGI. CDR3 length: 15 amino acids. This CDR3 reads CASRGSGRTGNEQFF. In nucleotides, the CDR3 is TGTGCCAGCAGGGGTAGCGGGAGGACGGGGAATGAGCAGTTCTTC.

V usage is TRBV29-1 and J usage is TRBJ2-3; D ambiguous. This CDR3 comprises 13 residues. Germline lookup yields CDR1 SQVTM and CDR2 ANQGSEA. V lost 7 bases, J lost 0 bases, and 11 bases lay in between. CDR3 sequence (DNA): TGCAGCGGCGGAGTATCTAGCACAGATACGCAGTATTTT. Translation: CSGGVSSTDTQYF.

The count of this clone is one. V gene TRBV7-9 combines with J gene TRBJ2-5, with D maybe TRBD1 (6 bases). This CDR3 has 15 residues. V shed 2 bases and J shed 2 bases, with 12 bases lying between them. Germline CDR1 reads SEHNR; CDR2 reads FQNEAQ (reference sequence). Here the CDR3 DNA reads TGTGCCAGCAGCTTACCCCGACAGGCTCAAGAGACCCAGTACTTC. Encoded protein: CASSLPRQAQETQYF.

This rearrangement joins TRBV29-1 to TRBJ2-1; 10 nucleotides align to TRBD2. The germline V gene has CDR1 SQVTM and CDR2 ANQGSEA. The V gene end was trimmed by 2 bases and the J gene end by 6 bases; junction bases not matched to a gene: 10. The CDR3 is 16 amino acids. The CDR3 loop is CSVEQGAPSGSNEQFF. The CDR3 region has the DNA TGCAGCGTTGAACAGGGGGCGCCTAGCGGGAGCAATGAGCAGTTCTTC.

The chain combines TRBV2 with TRBJ2-5, with 14 bases fitting TRBD2. In germline, CDR1 is SNHLY, CDR2 FYNNEI. The ends lost 10 bases at V and 5 bases at J; junction bases unmatched: 3. CDR3 length: 13 residues. The CDR3 DNA is TGTGCCACGACTAGCGGGAGGGAGGAGACCCAGTACTTC. Protein: CATTSGREETQYF.

Note on this clone: The germline gene is not matched at one end of the junction; a read error may be the cause. This sequence joins TRBV7-3 and TRBJ2-3; 9 bases are a match to TRBD2. The CDR3 totals 16 residues. Germline assignment: CDR1 SGHTA and CDR2 FQGTGA. The CDR3 bases are TGTGCCAGCAGCTTAACGTCGGGGACTAGCACAGATACGCAGTCTTTT. As protein: CASSLTSGTSTDTQSF.

In its sample, this clone was seen once. The chain carries TRBV29-1 and TRBJ2-4, with D perhaps TRBD2 (5 bases). Trimming stripped 6 bases from V and 5 bases from J, with 11 bases between. CDR3 length: 12 residues. CDR1 and CDR2 (germline): SQVTM, ANQGSEA. The CDR3: CSVADGENIQYF. The CDR3 DNA follows: TGCAGCGTCGCCGACGGGGAAAACATTCAGTACTTC.

This clone was picked up a small number of times. The chain employs TRBV27 and TRBJ1-1; 8 positions match TRBD1. The J segment lost 1 base and the V segment lost 7 bases, leaving 2 bases of the junction unmatched. The CDR3 totals 13 residues. Germline loops: CDR1 MNHEY, CDR2 SMNVEV (reference sequence). Here the CDR3 DNA reads TGTGCCAGCATGGGGACAGGGAACACTGAAGCTTTCTTT. It translates to CASMGTGNTEAFF.

The CDR3 here is CASSARLGQGGRGPGELFF. The CDR3 DNA is TGTGCCAGCAGTGCGCGTCTGGGTCAGGGCGGGAGGGGCCCCGGGGAGCTGTTTTTT. V and J are TRBV27 and TRBJ2-2, with 9 bases fitting TRBD2. The V and J ends lost 5 bases and 6 bases, in that order; junction bases with no gene match: 19. The length of the CDR3 is 19 residues. Germline CDR1 is MNHEY and CDR2 is SMNVEV (reference sequence).

The V and J genes are TRBV5-1 and TRBJ2-7; 8 nucleotides line up with TRBD1. The V gene end was trimmed by 4 bases and the J gene end by 3 bases; junction bases not matched to a gene: 6. This CDR3 comprises 14 residues. Germline CDR1 and CDR2: SGHRS and YFSETQ. CDR3 amino acids: CASSPVGQDYEQYV. In DNA, the CDR3 is TGCGCCAGCAGCCCGGTGGGACAGGACTACGAGCAGTACGTC.

The V call is TRBV27, the J call TRBJ2-1; 8 bases match TRBD1. This CDR3 is built from 14 residues. Trimming cost V 3 bases and J 6 bases; bases outside gene matches: 4. CDR1 is MNHEY and CDR2 is SMNVEV in the germline V gene (reference sequence). The CDR3: CASSFQTGANEQFF. In nucleotides, the CDR3 is TGTGCCAGCAGTTTTCAGACAGGGGCCAATGAGCAGTTCTTC.

This chain connects TRBV7-2 to TRBJ2-7; 12 positions agree with TRBD2. This CDR3 region has 18 residues. The trim removed 1 base at V and 6 bases at J, leaving 13 bases unmatched. Germline CDR1 and CDR2: SGHTA and FQGNSA. CDR3 loop: CASSLVWATSGRRGEQYF. CDR3 sequence (DNA): TGTGCCAGCAGCTTAGTGTGGGCGACTAGCGGGAGACGCGGCGAGCAGTACTTC.

The chain links TRBV19 to TRBJ2-7; D not resolved. This CDR3 is 14 amino acids long. Trimming pared 5 bases from V and 2 bases from J, leaving 13 bases between. The germline CDR1 and CDR2 sequences are LNHDA and SQIVND (reference sequence). The DNA of the CDR3 is TGTGCCAGTAGTTACCTCTCAACCCCCTACGAGCAGTACTTC. This encodes CASSYLSTPYEQYF.

The chain uses TRBV27 and TRBJ2-1, with TRBD2 matching over 7 bases. V dropped 5 bases and J dropped 8; count of bases not matched to a gene: 12. The V gene's germline CDR1 is MNHEY and CDR2 SMNVEV (reference sequence). The CDR3 sequence is 15 residues long. CDR3 DNA sequence: TGTGCCAGCAGTCCTTGGATGCGCGGGAGTGATGAGCAGTTCTTC. This gives the protein CASSPWMRGSDEQFF.

The rearrangement joins TRBV5-4 to TRBJ2-5, with 8 positions matching TRBD2. V lost 0 bases to trimming and J lost 0 bases; unmatched junction nucleotides: 10. Germline CDR1 reads SGHNT; CDR2 reads YYREEE (reference sequence). There are 18 residues in the CDR3. In DNA, the CDR3 is TGTGCCAGCAGCTTGGCCTGGGCGGGAGGTCGGTACCAAGAGACCCAGTACTTC. Protein: CASSLAWAGGRYQETQYF.

The rearrangement links TRBV29-1 to TRBJ2-1; D is perhaps TRBD2 (6 bases). The CDR3 is 11 amino acids. Germline assignment: CDR1 SQVTM and CDR2 ANQGSEA. The V end was cut by 3 bases, the J end by 7 bases, with 7 bases between. CDR3 in DNA: TGCAGCGTTGAGACTAGTAATGAGCAGTTCTTC. It yields the protein CSVETSNEQFF.

The CDR3 loop is CASSQLSGGENIQYF. In DNA, the CDR3 is TGTGCCAGCTCCCAGCTGTCCGGGGGGGAAAACATTCAGTACTTC. J is TRBJ2-4 and V is TRBV18; TRBD2 matches at 8 bases. The CDR3 is 15 residues long. Germline trimming cut 6 bases from V and 5 bases from J; bases unmatched to any gene: 9. In germline, CDR1 is KGHSH, CDR2 LQKENI.

The V gene is TRBV30, the J gene TRBJ1-1, with 7 bases aligning to TRBD1. CDR1 and CDR2 from the germline V gene are GTSNPN and SVGIG (reference sequence). Trimming removed 5 bases from V and 4 bases from J; junction bases left unmatched: 10. The CDR3 spans 14 residues. CDR3 amino acids: CAWVTGLSSTEAFF. CDR3 DNA: TGTGCCTGGGTGACAGGGCTGAGTAGCACTGAAGCTTTCTTT.

The chain is built from TRBV6-1 and TRBJ1-5; 11 bases match TRBD1. Looked up from germline, CDR1 is MNHNS and CDR2 is SASEGT. The junction had 6 bases not matched to a gene; V was cut back by 5 bases and J by 6 bases. The CDR3 is made up of 15 amino acids. CDR3 in DNA: TGTGCCAGCAGTAAGCCGGGACAGGGGGTTCAGCCCCAGCATTTT. Its protein product is CASSKPGQGVQPQHF.

J is TRBJ2-1 and V is TRBV10-3; no clear D. V lost 9 bases and J lost 4, with 13 bases in between. The CDR3 consists of 13 residues. Germline assignment: CDR1 ENHRY and CDR2 SYGVKD. The CDR3 region has the DNA TGTGCCATAATAAAGGGATCTTACAATGAGCAGTTCTTC. Its protein product is CAIIKGSYNEQFF.